These 7 T cell receptor beta chains originate from one sample sequenced in a study of tumor-infiltrating lymphocytes in primary liver carcinoma. The input was 500 ng total RNA; TCR beta cDNA was made from it with a constant-region primer. Modified slightly, ARM-PCR produced TCR beta libraries over three nested multiplex PCR rounds. Forward primers for TRBV1-TRBV30 and a C-beta reverse primer served the first two PCR rounds, at 10 cycles each. Each CDR3 protein is one row after TCRdb ran MiXCR on the multiplex PCR reads. The sample shows just over 300,000 distinct CDR3 sequences, roughly three fifths of them seen only once. Both blood RNA, taken from unsorted whole blood, and germline DNA were extracted. The material sequenced was peripheral blood. These receptors came from a woman aged 25 to 39 with primary liver carcinoma and hepatitis B virus infection.

About this clonotype itself: Its ends do not fully match the called genes, so a read error is possible. The chain joins TRBV11-2 to TRBJ2-7; D might be TRBD1 or TRBD2, each matching 5 bases. Germline CDR1 and CDR2: SGHAT and FQNNGV. The CDR3 runs to 14 residues. CDR3 region: CVSSLVLAGYEQYF. The CDR3 nucleotides read TGTGTCAGCAGCTTAGTGCTAGCAGGGTACGAGCAGTACTTC.

About this clonotype: Lacking the conserved final phenylalanine or tryptophan, this CDR3 likely reflects a read error. V usage is TRBV29-1 and J usage is TRBJ2-3; D gene unclear. In germline, CDR1 is SQVTM, CDR2 ANQGSEA. V was shortened by 8 bases and J by 4 bases, with 19 bases between the two germline ends. This CDR3 is built from 14 residues. The CDR3 DNA is TGCAGCCCCCCCTCAGAAAGCGTTGCAGATACGCAGTATTCT. Protein: CSPPSESVADTQYS.

This clonotype was detected a few times. The chain links TRBV4-1 to TRBJ2-1; TRBD2 might be the D (5 bases). Germline values: CDR1 MGHRA, CDR2 YSYEKL. Trimming shortened V by 2 bases and J by 9 bases, and 11 bases separated the two germline ends. The CDR3 contains 13 residues. The DNA for the CDR3 is TGCGCCAGCAGCCAACACAGTGGGAGTGAGCAGTTCTTC. Translating it yields CASSQHSGSEQFF.

The V gene is TRBV20-1, the J gene TRBJ2-5; no definite D call. Germline values: CDR1 DFQATT, CDR2 SNEGSKA (reference sequence). The ends were cut back, 5 bases at V and 7 bases at J, with 17 bases in the middle. CDR3 length equals 13 residues. CDR3 in amino acids: CSASDPTHGTQYF. The CDR3 nucleotides are TGCAGTGCTTCCGACCCCACCCACGGGACCCAGTACTTC.

This clonotype was detected ten times or more. V usage is TRBV6-5 and J usage is TRBJ2-7, with a weak D call TRBD2 (6 bases). This CDR3 has 14 amino acids. Germline V gene sequence: CDR1 MNHEY, CDR2 SVGAGI. V lost 5 bases, J lost 5 bases, and 16 bases lay in between. CDR3 residues: CASSPPWRGHEQYF. The CDR3 coding sequence is TGTGCCAGCAGTCCCCCCTGGCGGGGCCACGAGCAGTACTTC.

Concerning this clonotype itself: A much larger clone differs from this one at a single base, so this may be a read error. The chain uses TRBV12-3 or TRBV12-4 and TRBJ2-7; D tentatively reads TRBD1 or TRBD2 (5 bases each). The CDR3 is made up of 14 amino acids. The germline V and J ends were trimmed by 1 base and 10 bases, with 17 bases remaining between them. Written as DNA, the CDR3 is TGTGCCAGCAGTTTAGAGGGGCCGATAGGGGACCAGTACTTC. It translates to CASSLEGPIGDQYF.

Notes on this clonotype: A clone one base away is much larger, so this may be a read error. This chain uses TRBV14 with TRBJ2-5, with 8 positions matching TRBD1. Trimming removed 3 bases from V and 2 bases from J; junction bases left unmatched: 2. The CDR3 length is 14 residues. CDR1 and CDR2 from the germline V gene are SGHDN and FVKESK. CDR3 residues: CASSHNRGQETQYF. The CDR3 DNA is TGTGCCAGCAGCCATAACAGGGGGCAAGAGACCCAGTACTTC.